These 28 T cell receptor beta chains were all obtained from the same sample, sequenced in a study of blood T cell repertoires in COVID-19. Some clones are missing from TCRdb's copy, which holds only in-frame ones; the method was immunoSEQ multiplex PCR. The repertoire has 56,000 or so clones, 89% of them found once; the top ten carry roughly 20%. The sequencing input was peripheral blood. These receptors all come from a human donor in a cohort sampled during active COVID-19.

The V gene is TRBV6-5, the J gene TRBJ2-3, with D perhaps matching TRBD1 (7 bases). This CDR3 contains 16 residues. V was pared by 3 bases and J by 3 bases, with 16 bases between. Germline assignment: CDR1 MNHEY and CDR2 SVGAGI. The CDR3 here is CASSYGGHRGTDTQYF. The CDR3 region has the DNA TGTGCCAGCAGTTATGGGGGGCACAGGGGAACAGATACGCAGTATTTT.

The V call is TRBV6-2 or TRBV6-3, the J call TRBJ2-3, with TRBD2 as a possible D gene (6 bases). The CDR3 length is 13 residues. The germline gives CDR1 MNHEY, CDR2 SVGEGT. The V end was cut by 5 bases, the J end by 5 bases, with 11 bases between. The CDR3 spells CASSVRERDTQYF. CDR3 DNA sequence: TGTGCCAGCAGTGTCCGGGAGCGAGATACGCAGTATTTT.

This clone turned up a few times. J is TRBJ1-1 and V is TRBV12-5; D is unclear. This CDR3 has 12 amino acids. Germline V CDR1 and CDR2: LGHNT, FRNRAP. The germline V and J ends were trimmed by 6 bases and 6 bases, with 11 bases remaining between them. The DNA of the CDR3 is TGTGCTAGTGGGAGGCTTTCCCCTGAAGCTTTCTTT. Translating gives CASGRLSPEAFF. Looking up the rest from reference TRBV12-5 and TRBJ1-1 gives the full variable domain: DARVTQTPRHKVTEMGQEVTMRCQPILGHNTVFWYRQTMMQGLELLAYFRNRAPLDDSGMPKDRFSAEMPDATLATLKIQPSEPRDSAVYFCASGRLSPEAFFGQGTRLTVV.

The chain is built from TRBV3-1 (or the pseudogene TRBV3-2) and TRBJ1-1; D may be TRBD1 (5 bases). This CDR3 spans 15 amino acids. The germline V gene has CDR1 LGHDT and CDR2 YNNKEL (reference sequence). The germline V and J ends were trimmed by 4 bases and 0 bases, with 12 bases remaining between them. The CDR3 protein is CASSPPRAMNTEAFF. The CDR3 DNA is TGTGCCAGCAGCCCCCCCAGGGCTATGAACACTGAAGCTTTCTTT.

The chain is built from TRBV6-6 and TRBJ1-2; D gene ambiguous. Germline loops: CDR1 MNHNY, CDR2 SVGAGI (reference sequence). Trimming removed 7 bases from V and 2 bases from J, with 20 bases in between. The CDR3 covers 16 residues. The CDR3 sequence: CASTGTAGSQNYGYTF. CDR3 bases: TGTGCCAGCACCGGTACGGCGGGGTCCCAGAACTATGGCTACACCTTC.

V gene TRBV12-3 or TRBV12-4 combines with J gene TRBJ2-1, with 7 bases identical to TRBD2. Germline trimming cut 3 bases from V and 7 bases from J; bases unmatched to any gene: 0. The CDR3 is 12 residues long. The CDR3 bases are TGTGCCAGCAGTTTGCGGGGGAATGAGCAGTTCTTC. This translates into CASSLRGNEQFF.

The CDR3 DNA follows: TGTGCCAGCAGCACCGGGGGTACCCAAGAGACCCAGTACTTC. Encoded protein: CASSTGGTQETQYF. The gene calls are TRBV7-9 and TRBJ2-5, with D possibly being TRBD2 (6 bases). Trimming took 5 bases from V and 1 from J, leaving 11 bases between them. Germline CDR1 is SEHNR and CDR2 is FQNEAQ (reference sequence). The CDR3 extends over 14 amino acids.

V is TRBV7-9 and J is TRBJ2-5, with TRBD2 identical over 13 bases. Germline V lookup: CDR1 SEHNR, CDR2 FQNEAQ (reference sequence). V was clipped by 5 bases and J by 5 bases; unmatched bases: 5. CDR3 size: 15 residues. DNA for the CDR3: TGTGCCAGCAGCCGCGGGACTAGCGGGGTGGAGACCCAGTACTTC. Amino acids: CASSRGTSGVETQYF.

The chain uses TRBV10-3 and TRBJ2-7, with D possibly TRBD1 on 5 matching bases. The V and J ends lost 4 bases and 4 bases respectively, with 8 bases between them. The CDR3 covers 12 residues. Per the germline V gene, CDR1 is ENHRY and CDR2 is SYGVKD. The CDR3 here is CAISGQTYEQYF. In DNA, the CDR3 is TGTGCCATCAGTGGACAGACATACGAGCAGTACTTC.

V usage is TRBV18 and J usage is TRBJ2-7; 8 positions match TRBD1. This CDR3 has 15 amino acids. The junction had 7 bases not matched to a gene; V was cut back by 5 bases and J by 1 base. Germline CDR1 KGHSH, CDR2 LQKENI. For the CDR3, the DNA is TGTGCCAGCTCAACCTCAGGGGGCGCGTCCTACGAGCAGTACTTC. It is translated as CASSTSGGASYEQYF.

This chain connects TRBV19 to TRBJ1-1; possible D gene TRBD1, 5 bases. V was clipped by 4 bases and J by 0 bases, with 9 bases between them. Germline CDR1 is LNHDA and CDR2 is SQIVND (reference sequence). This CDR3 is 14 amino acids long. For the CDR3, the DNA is TGTGCCAGTAGTAACAACAGGTTGAACACTGAAGCTTTCTTT. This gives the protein CASSNNRLNTEAFF.

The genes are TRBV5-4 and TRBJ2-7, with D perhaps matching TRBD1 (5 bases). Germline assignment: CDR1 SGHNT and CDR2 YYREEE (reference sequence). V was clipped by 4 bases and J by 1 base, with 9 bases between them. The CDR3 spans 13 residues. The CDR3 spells CASSLQVSYEQYF. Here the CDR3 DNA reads TGTGCCAGCAGCCTACAGGTGTCCTACGAGCAGTACTTC.

CDR3 coding DNA: TGTGCCAGTAGTTGGGGGCTTAGCAATCAGCCCCAGCATTTT. Translated, it gives CASSWGLSNQPQHF. The chain carries TRBV19 and TRBJ1-5; tentative D call: TRBD1 (6 bases). Germline loops: CDR1 LNHDA, CDR2 SQIVND (reference sequence). Trimming took 5 bases from V and 0 from J, leaving 8 bases between them. This CDR3 is built from 14 residues.

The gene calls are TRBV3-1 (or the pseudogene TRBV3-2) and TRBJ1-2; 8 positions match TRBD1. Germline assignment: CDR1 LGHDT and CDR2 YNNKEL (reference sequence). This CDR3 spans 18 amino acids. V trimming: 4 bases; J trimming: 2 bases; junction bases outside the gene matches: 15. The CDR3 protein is CASSRINVRQGANYGYTF. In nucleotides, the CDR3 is TGTGCCAGCAGCCGAATTAACGTCCGGCAGGGGGCGAACTATGGCTACACCTTC.

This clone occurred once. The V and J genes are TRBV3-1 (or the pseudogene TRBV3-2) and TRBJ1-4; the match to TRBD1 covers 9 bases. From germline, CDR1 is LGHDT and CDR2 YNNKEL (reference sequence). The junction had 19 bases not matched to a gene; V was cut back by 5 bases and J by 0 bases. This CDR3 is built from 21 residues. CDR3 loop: CASSSVRSRTGEFTTNEKLFF. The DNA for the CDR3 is TGTGCCAGCAGCTCCGTCCGATCCCGGACAGGGGAGTTTACAACTAATGAAAAACTGTTTTTT.

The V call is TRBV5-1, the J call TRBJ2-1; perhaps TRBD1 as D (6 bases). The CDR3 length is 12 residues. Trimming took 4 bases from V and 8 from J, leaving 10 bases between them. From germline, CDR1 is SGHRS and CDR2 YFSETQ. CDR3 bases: TGCGCCAGCAGCAAGGGGGACCATGAGCAGTTCTTC. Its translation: CASSKGDHEQFF.

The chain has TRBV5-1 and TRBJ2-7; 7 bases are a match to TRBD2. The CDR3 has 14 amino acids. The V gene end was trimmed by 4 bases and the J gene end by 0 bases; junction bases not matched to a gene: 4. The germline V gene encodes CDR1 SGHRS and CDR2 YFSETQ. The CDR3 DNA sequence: TGCGCCAGCAGCCCTACGGGGGGCTCCTACGAGCAGTACTTC. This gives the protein CASSPTGGSYEQYF.

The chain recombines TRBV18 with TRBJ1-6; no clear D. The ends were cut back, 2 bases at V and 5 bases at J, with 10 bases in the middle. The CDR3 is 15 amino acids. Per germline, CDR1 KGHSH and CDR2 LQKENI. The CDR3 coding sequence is TGTGCCAGCTCACCAGGGCACGCGAATAATTCACCCCTCCACTTT. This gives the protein CASSPGHANNSPLHF.

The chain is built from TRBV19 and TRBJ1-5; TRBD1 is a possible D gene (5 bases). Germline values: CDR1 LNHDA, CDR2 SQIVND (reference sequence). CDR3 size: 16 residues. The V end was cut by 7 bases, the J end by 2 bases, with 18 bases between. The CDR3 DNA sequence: TGTGCCAGTAATAGGCGGCAGGGAATAGGCAATCAGCCCCAGCATTTT. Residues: CASNRRQGIGNQPQHF.

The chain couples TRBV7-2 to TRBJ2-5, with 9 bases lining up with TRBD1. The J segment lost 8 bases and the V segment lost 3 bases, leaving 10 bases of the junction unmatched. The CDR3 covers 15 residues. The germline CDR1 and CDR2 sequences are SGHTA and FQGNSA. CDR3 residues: CASSLGTGTQGTQYF. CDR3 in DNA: TGTGCCAGCAGCTTGGGGACAGGGACGCAAGGCACCCAGTACTTC.

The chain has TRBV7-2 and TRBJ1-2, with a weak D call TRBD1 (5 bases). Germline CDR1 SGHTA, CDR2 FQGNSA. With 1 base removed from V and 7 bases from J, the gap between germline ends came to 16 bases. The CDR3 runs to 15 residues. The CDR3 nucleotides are TGTGCCAGCAGCTTAGGGGGTCGGCAGGGCAGTGGCTACACCTTC. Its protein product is CASSLGGRQGSGYTF.

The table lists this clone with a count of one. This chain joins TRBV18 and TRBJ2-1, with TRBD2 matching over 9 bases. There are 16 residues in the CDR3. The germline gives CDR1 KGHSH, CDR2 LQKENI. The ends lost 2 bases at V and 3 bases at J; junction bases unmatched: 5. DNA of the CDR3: TGTGCCAGCTCACCAGTTAGCGGGGGACACTACAATGAGCAGTTCTTC. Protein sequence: CASSPVSGGHYNEQFF.

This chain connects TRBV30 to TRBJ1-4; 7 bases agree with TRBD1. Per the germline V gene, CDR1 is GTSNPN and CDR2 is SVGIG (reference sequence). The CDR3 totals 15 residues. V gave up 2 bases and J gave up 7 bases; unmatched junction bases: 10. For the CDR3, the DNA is TGTGCCTGGAGTTCTCACAGGGGTATTACTGAAAAACTGTTTTTT. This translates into CAWSSHRGITEKLFF.

DNA of the CDR3: TGTGCCAGCAGTTACTCCCATCCGGGTGCTGGTGGCTACACCTTC. It yields the protein CASSYSHPGAGGYTF. The chain is built from TRBV6-5 and TRBJ1-2, with no clear D. The CDR3 has 15 amino acids. CDR1 MNHEY and CDR2 SVGAGI come from the germline V gene. V was cut by 0 bases and J by 7 bases, with 15 bases left in between.

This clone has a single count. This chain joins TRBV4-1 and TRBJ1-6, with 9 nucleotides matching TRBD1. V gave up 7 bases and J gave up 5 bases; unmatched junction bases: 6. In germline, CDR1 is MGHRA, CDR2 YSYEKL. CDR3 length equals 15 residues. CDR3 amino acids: CASNLWTGDNSPLHF. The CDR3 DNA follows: TGCGCCAGCAACCTCTGGACAGGGGATAATTCACCCCTCCACTTT.

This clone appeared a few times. CDR3 loop: CASSLADRDNEQFF. In DNA, the CDR3 is TGTGCCAGCAGCTTGGCCGACAGGGACAATGAGCAGTTCTTC. The V and J genes are TRBV5-6 and TRBJ2-1; TRBD1 matches at 7 bases. Germline V gives CDR1 SGHDT, CDR2 YYEEEE. V was pared by 0 bases and J by 5 bases, with 2 bases of the junction left unmatched. The CDR3 is 14 amino acids.

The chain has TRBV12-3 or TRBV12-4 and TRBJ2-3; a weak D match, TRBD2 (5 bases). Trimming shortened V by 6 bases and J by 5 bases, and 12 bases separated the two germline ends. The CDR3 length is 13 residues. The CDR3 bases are TGTGCCAGCAGGTCCACGGGGAAAGATACGCAGTATTTT. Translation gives CASRSTGKDTQYF.

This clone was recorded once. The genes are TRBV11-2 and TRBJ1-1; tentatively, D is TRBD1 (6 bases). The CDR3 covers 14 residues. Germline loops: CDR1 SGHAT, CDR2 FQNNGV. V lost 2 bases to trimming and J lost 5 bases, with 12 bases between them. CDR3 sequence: CASSLQGRRTEAFF. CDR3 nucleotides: TGTGCCAGCAGCTTACAGGGGCGGAGGACTGAAGCTTTCTTT.